A selection of T cell receptor beta chains follows, all from one sample in a study of blood T cell repertoires in COVID-19. This table comes from immunoSEQ multiplex PCR, and its TCRdb copy is limited to in-frame clones, with some not included. The table records about 280,000 clones, around 92% of them present only once. The sequenced sample was peripheral blood. Receptors originate from a woman aged 25 to 45 with COVID-19, enrolled during active disease. Each CDR3 is given with its conserved first and last residue. A D gene is named only where the DNA matches it firmly. The size entry is marked missing in some rows and otherwise reads once, few, many or a size class.

size: once
D: TRBD2
J: TRBJ2-5
V: TRBV7-7
DNA: TGTGCCAGCAGCCCGTCGAGCGGGGGAGAGGATTCAGAGACCCAGTACTTC
CDR3: CASSPSSGGEDSETQYF

size: .
D: .
J: TRBJ1-4
V: TRBV21-1
DNA: TGTGCCCTCAGGGGGGCAGCTAATGAAAAACTGTTTTTT
CDR3: CALRGAANEKLFF

size: .
D: .
J: TRBJ2-5
V: TRBV9
DNA: TGTGCCAGCAGCGTAGACAGGCAACAAGAGACCCAGTACTTC
CDR3: CASSVDRQQETQYF

size: .
D: .
J: TRBJ2-2
V: TRBV5-1
DNA: TGCGCCAGCAGCTTGGTACCAGCCGGGGAGCTGTTTTTT
CDR3: CASSLVPAGELFF

size: .
D: .
J: TRBJ1-5
V: TRBV9
DNA: TGTGCCAGCAGCGTAGGTCGGGGTTATCAGCCCCAGCATTTT
CDR3: CASSVGRGYQPQHF

size: .
D: TRBD1
J: TRBJ1-4
V: TRBV3-1/TRBV3-2
DNA: TGTGCCAGCAGCCTTAGGACAGGGGGAAGGGAAAAACTGTTTTTT
CDR3: CASSLRTGGREKLFF

size: medium-sized
D: TRBD1
J: TRBJ1-5
V: TRBV4-1
DNA: TGCGCCAGCAGCCAATCGGAGACAGGGGGTCTCAATCAGCCCCAGCATTTT
CDR3: CASSQSETGGLNQPQHF

size: .
D: TRBD1
J: TRBJ1-1
V: TRBV2
DNA: TGTGCCAGCAGTCAACAGGGGCGCAGGGCTGAAGCTTTCTTT
CDR3: CASSQQGRRAEAFF

size: .
D: TRBD2
J: TRBJ2-3
V: TRBV5-1
DNA: TGCGCCAGCAGCTTGGGGCTGGGACTCCCCGGGGGGGCCTCCACAGATACGCAGTATTTT
CDR3: CASSLGLGLPGGASTDTQYF

size: once
D: .
J: TRBJ1-3
V: TRBV5-1
DNA: TGCGCCAGCAGCTTGGCCGGTGCCCGCTTAGCCTCTGGAAACACCATATATTTT
CDR3: CASSLAGARLASGNTIYF

size: .
D: .
J: TRBJ2-1
V: TRBV7-9
DNA: TGTGCCAGCAGCCTCGACGCTGGGGGGTCTACATACAATGAGCAGTTCTTC
CDR3: CASSLDAGGSTYNEQFF

size: .
D: TRBD1
J: TRBJ1-2
V: TRBV14
DNA: TGTGCCAGCAGCCAGGGGACAGGCTTGGCCTATGGCTACACCTTC
CDR3: CASSQGTGLAYGYTF

size: .
D: .
J: TRBJ1-5
V: TRBV12-3/TRBV12-4
DNA: TGTGCCAGCAGTTACGACACGTATCAGCCCCAGCATTTT
CDR3: CASSYDTYQPQHF

size: .
D: TRBD2
J: TRBJ2-1
V: TRBV19
DNA: TGTGCCAGTACCCTTACCTACCGGGGGGGATACAATGAGCAGTTCTTC
CDR3: CASTLTYRGGYNEQFF

size: .
D: TRBD2
J: TRBJ2-3
V: TRBV7-8
DNA: TGTGCCAGCAGCTTTGGACTAGCGGGGGGCAGCACAGATACGCAGTATTTT
CDR3: CASSFGLAGGSTDTQYF

size: .
D: TRBD1
J: TRBJ2-2
V: TRBV7-9
DNA: TGTGCCAGCAGCTCGACAGGGGGAGGATCCGGGGAGCTGTTTTTT
CDR3: CASSSTGGGSGELFF

size: .
D: TRBD1
J: TRBJ1-2
V: TRBV6-4
DNA: TGTGCCAGCAGAGCGATGGGACAGGGGGCTGATGGCTACACCTTC
CDR3: CASRAMGQGADGYTF

size: .
D: .
J: TRBJ2-7
V: TRBV5-6
DNA: TGTGCCAGCAGCTTGGTCGCGGGCTCTTCCTACGAGCAGTACTTC
CDR3: CASSLVAGSSYEQYF

size: .
D: TRBD1
J: TRBJ1-1
V: TRBV5-4
DNA: TGTGCCAGCAGCCCGGACAGGTGGGGGAACACTGAAGCTTTCTTT
CDR3: CASSPDRWGNTEAFF

size: .
D: .
J: TRBJ2-3
V: TRBV18
DNA: TGTGCCAGCTCACTCGGACTAATCACAGATACGCAGTATTTT
CDR3: CASSLGLITDTQYF

size: once
D: .
J: TRBJ1-5
V: TRBV28
DNA: TGTGCCAGCAGGGCCGGGACACTAAATCAGCCCCAGCATTTT
CDR3: CASRAGTLNQPQHF

size: .
D: .
J: TRBJ2-7
V: TRBV6-5
DNA: TGTGCCAGCCGATTAAGCCCAGGGTCCGAGCAGTACTTC
CDR3: CASRLSPGSEQYF

size: once
D: .
J: TRBJ2-3
V: TRBV25-1
DNA: TGTGCCAGCATGAACCTAGCGCGGGAAGATACGCAGTATTTT
CDR3: CASMNLAREDTQYF

size: .
D: .
J: TRBJ2-2
V: TRBV3-1/TRBV3-2
DNA: TGTGCCAGCAGCCCCTATACGAACACCGGGGAGCTGTTTTTT
CDR3: CASSPYTNTGELFF

size: .
D: TRBD1
J: TRBJ1-2
V: TRBV19
DNA: TGTGCCAGGGGGGAACCGGGACAGGGGGAAGATGGCTACACCTTC
CDR3: CARGEPGQGEDGYTF

size: .
D: .
J: TRBJ1-5
V: TRBV24-1
DNA: TGTGCCACCAGTGATTTGACAGGGACCCAGCCCCAGCATTTT
CDR3: CATSDLTGTQPQHF

size: .
D: TRBD1
J: TRBJ1-1
V: TRBV18
DNA: TGTGCCAGCTCCCCGGGACAGGGTACTGAAGCTTTCTTT
CDR3: CASSPGQGTEAFF

size: .
D: .
J: TRBJ1-2
V: TRBV4-2
DNA: TGTGCCAGCAGCCAAGGGGGGGACTATGGCTACACCTTC
CDR3: CASSQGGDYGYTF

size: few
D: TRBD1
J: TRBJ1-2
V: TRBV5-1
DNA: TGCGCCAGCAGCTATGTGGGACAGGCTTACTATGGCTACACCTTC
CDR3: CASSYVGQAYYGYTF